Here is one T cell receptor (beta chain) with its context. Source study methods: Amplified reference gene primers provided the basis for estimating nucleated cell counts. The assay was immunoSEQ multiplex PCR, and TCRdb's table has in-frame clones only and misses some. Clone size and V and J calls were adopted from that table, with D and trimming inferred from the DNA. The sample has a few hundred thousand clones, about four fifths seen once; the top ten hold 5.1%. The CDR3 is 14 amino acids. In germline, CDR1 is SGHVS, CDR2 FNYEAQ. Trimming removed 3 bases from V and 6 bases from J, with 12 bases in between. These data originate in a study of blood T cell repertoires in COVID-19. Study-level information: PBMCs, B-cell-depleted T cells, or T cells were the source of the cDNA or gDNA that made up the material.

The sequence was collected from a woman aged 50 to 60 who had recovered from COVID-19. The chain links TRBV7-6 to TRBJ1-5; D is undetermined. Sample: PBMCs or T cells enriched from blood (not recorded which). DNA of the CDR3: TGTGCCAGCAGCTTGGACTCCGTGAGTCAGCCCCAGCATTTT. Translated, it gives CASSLDSVSQPQHF.